The rows below give T cell receptor beta chains drawn from one sample of a study of memory CD4+ T cells and cytomegalovirus serostatus. Clones were sequenced by immunoSEQ multiplex PCR, and TCRdb holds only the in-frame ones, with some missing. Here the sample spans 55,000 to 65,000 clones, around 80% being singletons. Sequences were obtained from memory CD4+ T cells from blood. These receptors came from an adult in good health and CMV-seronegative. CDR3s include the opening cysteine and the closing phenylalanine or tryptophan. Expanded clones get a size class; other rows say once, few or many, or leave the size out.

TRBV29-1,-,CSVVGLAGGASYNEQFF
TRBV9,once,CASSTQGELGNTIYF
TRBV7-6,once,CASSSGTGRYYEQYF
TRBV30,few,CAWGDKGQPQHF
TRBV6-1,few,CASSEWGQGTNTIYF
TRBV5-1,-,CASSLGQGFNEKLFF
TRBV6-1,-,CASSDRFYREALFF
TRBV9,-,CASSVGVSGGAVDTQYF
TRBV21-1,-,CASTLSTGTITGELFF
TRBV7-2,-,CASSLVGFQPQHF
TRBV5-4,-,CASSDGQNPLSGYTF
TRBV7-9,once,CASSLDHQGGTDTQYF
TRBV4-2,-,CASSPATAYLNEKLFF
TRBV27,few,CASSLTGVGYTF
TRBV2,-,CASARRLAGGSITDTQYF
TRBV21-1,-,CASSSRQGNQPQHF
TRBV11-3,-,CASSPGVHIGETQYF
TRBV2,-,CASSQGTQYF
TRBV6-5,-,CASSYSMWGTGNTIYF
TRBV5-4,-,CASSLDRSNQPQHF
TRBV5-8,-,CASSRTGGGGYTF
TRBV21-1,once,CASSEDRGPGYEQYF
TRBV9,-,CASSAGGGGYNTQYF
TRBV6-6,-,CASSYYIVPYEQYF
TRBV19,few,CASSIQWTRDTEAFF
TRBV4-2,-,CASSPFWGTSGGPENVQYF
TRBV10-3,-,CAISAQGAGGYTF
TRBV7-9,-,CASSLAGTNTQYF
TRBV15,-,CATTSGVTDTQYF
TRBV2,-,CASNSGQGMGQPQHF
TRBV28,-,CASREALRHNSPLHF
TRBV4-1,-,CASSQDGPPLHF
TRBV11-3,-,CASSSVARGEQYF
TRBV7-8,-,CASSPRQVTGEKLFF
TRBV5-1,-,CASRPDTHSGNTIYF
TRBV27,-,CASSPLMNTEAFF
TRBV9,-,CASSVSGGRNEQFF
TRBV6-1,once,CASSEGRISSGNTIYF
TRBV10-3,-,CAISADGEAGELFF
TRBV19,-,CASSLKGRTEAFF
TRBV6-5,-,CASSPHAAGYYGYTF
TRBV18,-,CASSMGQGRYTF
TRBV9,once,CASSVGEVMGTLHF
TRBV6-1,-,CASTPSRYYEQYF
TRBV7-9,once,CASSLGSLIYEQYF
TRBV14,-,CASSQDVGGAYEQYF
TRBV7-2,-,CASSFGPQAGGYTF
TRBV23-1,-,CASSPHPRSGGPYEQYF
TRBV5-4,-,CASSTQGERVGEKLFF
TRBV5-4,-,CASSLGGAYTGELFF
TRBV27,-,CASSSRRQGDTQYF